Presented here are 15 T cell receptor beta chains from one specimen sequenced in a study of cytomegalovirus exposure and HLA in healthy donors. PCR used 60 Vbeta primers and 13 Jbeta primers. Libraries were prepared by immunoSEQ multiplex PCR; TCRdb keeps only in-frame clonotypes and omits some of them. This table holds 100,000 or so clones, around 75% found once. The sequencing input was PBMCs. The receptors derive from a man in his fifties or sixties in good health and CMV-seronegative.

This clone was counted a few times. The chain joins TRBV7-6 to TRBJ2-7; 8 bases are a match to TRBD2. CDR1 and CDR2 from the germline V gene are SGHVS and FNYEAQ. The CDR3 is 14 amino acids. V trimming: 5 bases; J trimming: 5 bases; junction bases outside the gene matches: 8. CDR3 sequence reads: CASSASGGFDEQYF. The CDR3 DNA reads TGTGCCAGCAGCGCCAGCGGGGGTTTCGACGAGCAGTACTTC. The full variable domain, completed using reference TRBV7-6 and TRBJ2-7, is GAGVSQSPRYKVTKRGQDVALRCDPISGHVSLYWYRQALGQGPEFLTYFNYEAQQDKSGLPNDRFSAERPEGSISTLTIQRTEQRDSAMYRCASSASGGFDEQYFGPGTRLTVT.

The gene calls are TRBV11-2 and TRBJ2-3; the D is unclear. Germline lookup yields CDR1 SGHAT and CDR2 FQNNGV. The CDR3 covers 15 residues. V lost 5 bases and J 1 base, leaving 13 bases between the germline ends. The CDR3: CASSRMGLGTDTQYF. In DNA, the CDR3 is TGTGCCAGCAGCCGTATGGGCTTAGGCACAGATACGCAGTATTTT.

The CDR3 nucleotides read TGTGCCTGGAGCGGTGCAACTAATGAAAAACTGTTTTTT. Protein sequence: CAWSGATNEKLFF. The gene calls are TRBV30 and TRBJ1-4; no clear D. CDR1 is GTSNPN and CDR2 is SVGIG in the germline V gene (reference sequence). The CDR3 covers 13 residues. Between the trimmed V and J ends, which lost 3 bases and 0 bases, there was a span of 5 bases.

This clone has ten or more counts. The V and J genes are TRBV5-4 and TRBJ2-5, with TRBD1 as a possible D gene (5 bases). Trimming removed 0 bases at V and 5 bases at J, with 8 bases between. The CDR3 has 13 amino acids. The germline CDR1 and CDR2 sequences are SGHNT and YYREEE (reference sequence). The CDR3 reads CASSLEGVETQYF. As DNA, the CDR3 is TGTGCCAGCAGCTTGGAAGGGGTGGAGACCCAGTACTTC. Full variable domain (remainder filled in from reference TRBV5-4 and TRBJ2-5): ETGVTQSPTHLIKTRGQQVTLRCSSQSGHNTVSWYQQALGQGPQFIFQYYREEENGRGNFPPRFSGLQFPNYSSELNVNALELDDSALYLCASSLEGVETQYFGPGTRLLVL.

The chain uses TRBV10-1 and TRBJ2-7; weak D call: TRBD1 (6 bases). V was shortened by 4 bases and J by 2 bases, with 9 bases between the two germline ends. The CDR3 has 13 amino acids. Germline V gene sequence: CDR1 WNHNN, CDR2 SYGVQD (reference sequence). The CDR3 sequence is CASSGTETYEQYF. CDR3 DNA sequence: TGCGCCAGCAGTGGGACAGAGACCTACGAGCAGTACTTC.

This sequence joins TRBV21-1 and TRBJ1-4; the D call of TRBD1 is as the table states it, not checked on the DNA. TRBV21-1 is a known pseudogene. CDR3 length equals 15 residues. CDR3 in amino acids: CASSLIRDSDEKLFF. The CDR3 bases are TGTGCCAGCAGCCTGATCCGGGACAGTGATGAAAAACTGTTTTTT.

The V call is TRBV5-4, the J call TRBJ2-4, with D possibly being TRBD2 (6 bases). Trimming removed 2 bases from V and 3 bases from J, with 15 bases in between. The CDR3 has 16 amino acids. Germline assignment: CDR1 SGHNT and CDR2 YYREEE (reference sequence). CDR3 residues: CASSLRGRGGKNIQYF. The CDR3 bases are TGTGCCAGCAGCTTAAGGGGAAGGGGAGGCAAAAACATTCAGTACTTC.

The rearrangement links TRBV5-1 to TRBJ2-2; D is perhaps TRBD1 (6 bases). The CDR3 runs 14 residues. V lost 7 bases and J 4 bases, leaving 14 bases between the germline ends. Looked up from germline, CDR1 is SGHRS and CDR2 is YFSETQ. The DNA of the CDR3 is TGCGCCAGCTCTTTCGGACAGCTCACCGGGGAGCTGTTTTTT. Its translation: CASSFGQLTGELFF.

This clone has only one observation. The V and J genes are TRBV27 and TRBJ2-2; no reliable D call. V lost 0 bases and J 6 bases, leaving 5 bases between the germline ends. The CDR3 contains 13 residues. Germline V CDR1 and CDR2: MNHEY, SMNVEV (reference sequence). In DNA, the CDR3 is TGTGCCAGCAGTTTATCCCCGGCCGGGGAGCTGTTTTTT. Protein: CASSLSPAGELFF.

This clone showed up just a few times. The rearrangement links TRBV4-2 to TRBJ1-1, with 9 bases matching TRBD1. V trimming: 4 bases; J trimming: 4 bases; junction bases outside the gene matches: 10. The CDR3 contains 16 residues. Germline V lookup: CDR1 LGHNA, CDR2 YNFKEQ. In DNA, the CDR3 is TGTGCCAGCAGCCGGGGGGACAGGGAGGGCGGCACTGAAGCTTTCTTT. This translates into CASSRGDREGGTEAFF.

This chain joins TRBV19 and TRBJ1-1, with unresolved D. CDR3 size: 14 residues. The V gene lost 7 bases and the J gene lost 1 base, with 13 bases spanning the gap. In germline, CDR1 is LNHDA, CDR2 SQIVND (reference sequence). The CDR3 loop reads CASKSGSTNTEAFF. In DNA form, the CDR3 reads TGTGCCAGTAAGTCAGGCAGCACGAACACTGAAGCTTTCTTT.

The gene calls are TRBV19 and TRBJ1-5; TRBD1 aligns across 7 bases. V lost 7 bases, J lost 3 bases, and 12 bases stayed unmatched. Germline values: CDR1 LNHDA, CDR2 SQIVND (reference sequence). CDR3 size: 16 residues. CDR3 residues: CASIKPGTENNQPQHF. The CDR3, as DNA: TGTGCCAGTATCAAACCGGGGACAGAGAACAATCAGCCCCAGCATTTT.

The chain recombines TRBV7-9 with TRBJ1-3; D not certain. The V end was cut by 7 bases, the J end by 5 bases, with 21 bases between. Germline V gene data show CDR1 as SEHNR and CDR2 as FQNEAQ (reference sequence). This CDR3 contains 16 residues. CDR3 region: CASNSETSSIRNTIYF. Written as DNA, the CDR3 is TGTGCCAGCAATTCCGAGACATCGTCAATAAGAAACACCATATATTTT. The entire variable domain, with the rest obtained from reference TRBV7-9 and TRBJ1-3, is as follows: DTGVSQNPRHKITKRGQNVTFRCDPISEHNRLYWYRQTLGQGPEFLTYFQNEAQLEKSRLLSDRFSAERPKGSFSTLEIQRTEQGDSAMYLCASNSETSSIRNTIYFGEGSWLTVV.

J is TRBJ1-5 and V is TRBV28; TRBD1 agrees at 10 bases. The germline V gene encodes CDR1 MDHEN and CDR2 SYDVKM. Trimming removed 4 bases from V and 5 bases from J; junction bases left unmatched: 5. CDR3 length: 15 residues. The CDR3 loop reads CASSYGQGVDQPQHF. For the CDR3, the DNA is TGTGCCAGCAGTTATGGACAGGGGGTGGATCAGCCCCAGCATTTT. Full variable domain (remainder filled in from reference TRBV28 and TRBJ1-5): DVKVTQSSRYLVKRTGEKVFLECVQDMDHENMFWYRQDPGLGLRLIYFSYDVKMKEKGDIPEGYSVSREKKERFSLILESASTNQTSMYLCASSYGQGVDQPQHFGDGTRLSIL.

This clone has just a few counts. This rearrangement joins TRBV2 to TRBJ2-1; 7 bases map to TRBD1. Trimming at V came to 4 bases and at J to 10 bases, leaving 13 bases not matched to a gene. Per germline, CDR1 SNHLY and CDR2 FYNNEI. The CDR3 has 15 amino acids. CDR3 coding DNA: TGTGCCAGCAGTGGAAACAGGGGCTCCCTGGGGGAGCAGTTCTTC. Protein: CASSGNRGSLGEQFF. The full variable domain, completed using reference TRBV2 and TRBJ2-1, is EPEVTQTPSHQVTQMGQEVILRCVPISNHLYFYWYRQILGQKVEFLVSFYNNEISEKSEIFDDQFSVERPDGSNFTLKIRSTKLEDSAMYFCASSGNRGSLGEQFFGPGTRLTVL.